Reported below is one TCR beta chain. Together with a sample-barcoded 5' primer, a J-beta primer mix was included in a second PCR lasting roughly 7 to 11 cycles. MiXCR, run by TCRdb on the 5' RACE reads, gives a single entry per CDR3 protein. Of 760,000 or so distinct CDR3 sequences listed, around a quarter were seen once; the top ten hold 9.4%. The entry originates in a study of blood T cells in healthy people across ages. These same data were also listed under a study on T cells of mothers and their children.

The TCR comes from a boy younger than 18 in good health. Material: blood.

The CDR3 loop reads CSAPGPDSGANIQYF. The CDR3 DNA is TGCAGTGCTCCCGGGCCGGATAGCGGGGCAAACATTCAGTACTTC. The rearrangement joins TRBV20-1 to TRBJ2-4, with 8 nucleotides matching TRBD2. Germline CDR1 is DFQATT and CDR2 is SNEGSKA (reference sequence). This CDR3 has 15 amino acids. Losses at the gene ends were 5 bases for V and 6 bases for J; bases not matched to a gene: 12.